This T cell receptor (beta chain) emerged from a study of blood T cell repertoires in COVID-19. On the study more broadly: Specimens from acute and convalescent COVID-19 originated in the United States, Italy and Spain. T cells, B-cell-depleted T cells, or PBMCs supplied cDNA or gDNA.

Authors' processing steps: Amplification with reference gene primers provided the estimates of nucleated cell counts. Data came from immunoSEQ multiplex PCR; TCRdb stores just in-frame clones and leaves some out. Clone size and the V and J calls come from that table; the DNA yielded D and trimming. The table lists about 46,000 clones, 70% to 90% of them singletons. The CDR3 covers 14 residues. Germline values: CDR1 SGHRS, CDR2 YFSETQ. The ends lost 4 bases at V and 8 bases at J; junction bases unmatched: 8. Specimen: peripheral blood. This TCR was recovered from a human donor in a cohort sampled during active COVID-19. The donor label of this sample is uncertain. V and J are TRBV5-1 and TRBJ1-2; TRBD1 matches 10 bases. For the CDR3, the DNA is TGCGCCAGCAGCCTAGGGACAGGGGAGGAGGGCTACACCTTC. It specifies CASSLGTGEEGYTF.